The 4 T cell receptor beta chains in this list originate from one sample, sequenced in a study of blood T cell repertoires in COVID-19. Sequenced by immunoSEQ multiplex PCR; TCRdb stores in-frame clones only, minus some. The sample consists of under 250,000 clones, 65% to 85% of them appearing once. Sequencing input: peripheral blood. Receptors were obtained from a middle-aged man with active or convalescent COVID-19.

V usage is TRBV10-2 and J usage is TRBJ1-1; D unclear. V lost 8 bases and J 4 bases, leaving 14 bases between the germline ends. Per the germline V gene, CDR1 is WSHSY and CDR2 is SAAADI. The CDR3 runs 13 residues. The CDR3 DNA sequence: TGCGCCAGCGGCGAGGGCGCAAGCACTGAAGCTTTCTTT. Its translation is CASGEGASTEAFF.

This chain joins TRBV4-1 and TRBJ1-1, with 7 positions matching TRBD1. The CDR3 length is 16 residues. After removal of 0 bases from V and 5 bases from J, the junction contained 9 bases not matched to a gene. Germline V gene sequence: CDR1 MGHRA, CDR2 YSYEKL. The CDR3 DNA reads as TGCGCCAGCAGCCAAGAAAAGCGACAGGGAGGAACTGAAGCTTTCTTT. Its translation: CASSQEKRQGGTEAFF.

The rearrangement joins TRBV3-1 (or the pseudogene TRBV3-2) to TRBJ2-7; 9 nucleotides agree with TRBD2. This CDR3 comprises 15 residues. After removal of 6 bases from V and 6 bases from J, the junction contained 12 bases not matched to a gene. Germline V gene lookup returns CDR1 LGHDT and CDR2 YNNKEL (reference sequence). DNA of the CDR3: TGTGCCAGCAGACCTAGCGGGAATTCGTATCGCGAGCAGTACTTC. This codes for CASRPSGNSYREQYF.

V is TRBV6-5 and J is TRBJ1-2; 8 bases map to TRBD1. There are 14 residues in the CDR3. CDR1 and CDR2 (germline): MNHEY, SVGAGI. The junction had 12 bases not matched to a gene; V was cut back by 2 bases and J by 13 bases. The DNA of the CDR3 is TGTGCCAGCAGTTACGTGGCAGGGGGCGAACCCCTCACCTTC. As protein: CASSYVAGGEPLTF.